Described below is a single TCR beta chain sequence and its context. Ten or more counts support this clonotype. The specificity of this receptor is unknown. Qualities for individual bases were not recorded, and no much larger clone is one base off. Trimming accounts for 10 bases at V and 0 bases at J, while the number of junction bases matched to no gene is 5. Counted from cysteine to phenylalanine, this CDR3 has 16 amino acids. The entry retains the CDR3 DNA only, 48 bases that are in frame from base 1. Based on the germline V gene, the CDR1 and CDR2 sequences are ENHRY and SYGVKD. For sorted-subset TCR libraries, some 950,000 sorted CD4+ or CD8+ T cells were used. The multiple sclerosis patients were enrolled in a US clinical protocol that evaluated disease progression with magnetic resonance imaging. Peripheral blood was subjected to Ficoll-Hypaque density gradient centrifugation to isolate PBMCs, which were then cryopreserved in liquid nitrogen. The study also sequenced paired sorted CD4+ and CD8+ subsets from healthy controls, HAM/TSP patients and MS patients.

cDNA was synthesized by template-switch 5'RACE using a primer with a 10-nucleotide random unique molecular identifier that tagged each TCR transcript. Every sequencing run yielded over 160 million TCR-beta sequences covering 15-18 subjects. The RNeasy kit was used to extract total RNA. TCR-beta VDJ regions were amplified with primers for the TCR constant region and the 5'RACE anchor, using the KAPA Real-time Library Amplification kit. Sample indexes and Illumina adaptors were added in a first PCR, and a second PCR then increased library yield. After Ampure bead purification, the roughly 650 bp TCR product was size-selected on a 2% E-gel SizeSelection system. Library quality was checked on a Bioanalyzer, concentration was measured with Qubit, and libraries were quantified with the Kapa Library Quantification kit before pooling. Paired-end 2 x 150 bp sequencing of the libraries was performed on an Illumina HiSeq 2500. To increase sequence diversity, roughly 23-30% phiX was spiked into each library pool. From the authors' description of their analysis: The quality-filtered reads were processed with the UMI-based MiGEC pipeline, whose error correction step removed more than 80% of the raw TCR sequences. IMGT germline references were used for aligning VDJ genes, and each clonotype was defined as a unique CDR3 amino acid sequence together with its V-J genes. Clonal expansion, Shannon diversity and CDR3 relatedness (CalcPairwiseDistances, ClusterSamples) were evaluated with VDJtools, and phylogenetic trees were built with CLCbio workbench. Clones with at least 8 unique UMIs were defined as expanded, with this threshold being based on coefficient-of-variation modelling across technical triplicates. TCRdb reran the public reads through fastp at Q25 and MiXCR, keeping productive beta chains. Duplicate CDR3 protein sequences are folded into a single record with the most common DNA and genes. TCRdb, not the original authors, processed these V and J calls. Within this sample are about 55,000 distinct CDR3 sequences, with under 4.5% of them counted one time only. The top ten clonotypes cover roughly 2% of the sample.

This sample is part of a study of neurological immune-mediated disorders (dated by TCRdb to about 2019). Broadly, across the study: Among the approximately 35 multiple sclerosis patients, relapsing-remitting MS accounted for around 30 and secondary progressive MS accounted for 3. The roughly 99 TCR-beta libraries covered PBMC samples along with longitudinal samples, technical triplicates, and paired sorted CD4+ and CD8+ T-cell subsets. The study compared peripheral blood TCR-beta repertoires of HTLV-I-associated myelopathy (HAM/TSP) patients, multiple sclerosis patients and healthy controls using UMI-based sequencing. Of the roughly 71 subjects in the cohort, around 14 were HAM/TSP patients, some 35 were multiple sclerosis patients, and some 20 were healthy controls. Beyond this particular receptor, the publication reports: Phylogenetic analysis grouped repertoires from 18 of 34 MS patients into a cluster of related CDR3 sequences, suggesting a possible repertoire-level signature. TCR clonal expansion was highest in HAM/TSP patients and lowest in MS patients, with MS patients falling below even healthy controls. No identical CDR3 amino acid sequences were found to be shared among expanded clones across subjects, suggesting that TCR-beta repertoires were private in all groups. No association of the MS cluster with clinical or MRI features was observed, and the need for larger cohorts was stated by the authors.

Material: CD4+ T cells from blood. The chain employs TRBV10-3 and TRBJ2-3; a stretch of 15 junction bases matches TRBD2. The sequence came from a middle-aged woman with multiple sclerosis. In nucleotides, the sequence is TGTGCCACCGGGACTAGCGGGGGGACTAGCACAGATACGCAGTATTTT. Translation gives CATGTSGGTSTDTQYF.